The text below deals with one TCR beta chain. Its antigen is undetermined. Here immunoSEQ multiplex PCR was the method, and the copy in TCRdb shows in-frame clones only, minus some. The profile covers over 70,000 clones, with approximately 90% appearing a single time and roughly 3% taken by the ten largest. The CDR3 runs 14 residues. Germline CDR1 and CDR2: LGHNT and FRNRAP. V was clipped by 1 base and J by 3 bases, with 8 bases between them. This sample is drawn from a study of PD-1 blockade in classical Hodgkin lymphoma. Across the study: Intravenous delivery of nivolumab at 3 mg/kg to patients occurred every 2 weeks. Study-level points and caveats: After ASCT, patients who started nivolumab under 1 year later were excluded.

The sample's time point: cycle 4 day 1 (C4D1), after 6 weeks of nivolumab. The patients all showed relapse after autologous stem cell transplantation, while their brentuximab vedotin exposure varied. Each best response was a complete response, a partial response or progressive disease. This chain uses TRBV12-5 with TRBJ2-3; D gene ambiguous. Source: peripheral blood mononuclear cells (PBMCs), taken before the fourth cycle of nivolumab. The TCR was taken from a human donor with classical Hodgkin lymphoma. Here the CDR3 DNA reads TGTGCTAGTGGTTTGGGGAAGTTAACAGATACGCAGTATTTT. Its translation: CASGLGKLTDTQYF.